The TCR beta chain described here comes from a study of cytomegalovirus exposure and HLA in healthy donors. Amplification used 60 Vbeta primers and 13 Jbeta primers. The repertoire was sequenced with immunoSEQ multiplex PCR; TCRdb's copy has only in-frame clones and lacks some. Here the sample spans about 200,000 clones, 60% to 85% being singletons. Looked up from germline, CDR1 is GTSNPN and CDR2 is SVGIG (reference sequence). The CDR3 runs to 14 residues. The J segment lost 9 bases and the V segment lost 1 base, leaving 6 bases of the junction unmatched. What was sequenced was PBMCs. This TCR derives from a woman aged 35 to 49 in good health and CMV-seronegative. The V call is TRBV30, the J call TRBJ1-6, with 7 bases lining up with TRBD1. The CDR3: CAWSGAGGSSPLHF. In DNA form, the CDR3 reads TGTGCCTGGAGTGGGGCAGGGGGAAGTTCACCCCTCCACTTT. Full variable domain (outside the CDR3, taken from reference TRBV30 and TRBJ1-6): SQTIHQWPATLVQPVGSPLSLECTVEGTSNPNLYWYRQAAGRGLQLLFYSVGIGQISSEVPQNLSASRPQDRQFILSSKKLLLSDSGFYLCAWSGAGGSSPLHFGNGTRLTVT.